These 26 T cell receptor beta chains share one sample of origin, sequenced in a study of cytomegalovirus exposure and HLA in healthy donors. Clones were sequenced by immunoSEQ multiplex PCR, and TCRdb holds only the in-frame ones, with some missing. Of about 130,000 clones in the sample, 75% to 90% were seen once. Material: PBMCs. These TCRs come from a young woman in good health and CMV-seronegative.

The V gene is TRBV5-1, the J gene TRBJ2-1; 13 bases match TRBD2. CDR3 size: 19 residues. V shed 4 bases, J shed 4 bases, and the junction held 14 bases outside the gene matches. Germline lookup yields CDR1 SGHRS and CDR2 YFSETQ. The CDR3 DNA sequence: TGCGCCAGCAGCCAAACTAGCGGGGGGGCCCCTCTCCTATACAATGAGCAGTTCTTC. Encoded protein: CASSQTSGGAPLLYNEQFF.

This chain uses TRBV28 with TRBJ1-5; 10 positions match TRBD1. J lost 4 bases, V lost 5 bases, and 8 bases had no gene match. Germline CDR1 and CDR2: MDHEN and SYDVKM. The CDR3 has 16 residues. CDR3 region: CASSLLGQGVNQPQHF. The CDR3 region has the DNA TGTGCCAGCAGTCTTCTCGGACAGGGGGTTAATCAGCCCCAGCATTTT.

J is TRBJ1-4 and V is TRBV6-5, with 8 bases that match TRBD1. V was clipped by 0 bases and J by 4 bases; unmatched bases: 4. The CDR3 is 16 residues long. Germline assignment: CDR1 MNHEY and CDR2 SVGAGI. The CDR3 spells CASSYSRGLGNEKLFF. In DNA form, the CDR3 reads TGTGCCAGCAGTTACTCCAGGGGGCTAGGTAATGAAAAACTGTTTTTT.

This chain connects TRBV4-1 to TRBJ1-3; no reliable D call. The CDR3 contains 15 residues. Germline V lookup: CDR1 MGHRA, CDR2 YSYEKL. V lost 0 bases and J lost 1, with 7 bases in between. The CDR3 spells CASSQERTSGNTIYF. CDR3 sequence (DNA): TGCGCCAGCAGCCAAGAGAGGACTTCTGGAAACACCATATATTTT.

This chain connects TRBV5-6 to TRBJ1-1, with D possibly being TRBD1 (6 bases). V was pared by 0 bases and J by 4 bases, with 19 bases between. CDR1 and CDR2 from the germline V gene are SGHDT and YYEEEE. The CDR3 totals 17 residues. The CDR3 sequence: CASSLEGGRGAGTEAFF. CDR3 coding DNA: TGTGCCAGCAGCTTGGAGGGGGGGCGAGGGGCGGGCACTGAAGCTTTCTTT.

This clone was recorded once. The CDR3 reads CASSREGEAMSADTQYF. CDR3 sequence (DNA): TGTGCCAGCAGTCGAGAAGGTGAGGCCATGTCCGCAGATACGCAGTATTTT. V gene TRBV27 combines with J gene TRBJ2-3; D remains ambiguous. Trimming removed 5 bases at V and 4 bases at J, with 22 bases between. The CDR3 runs 17 residues. The germline V gene has CDR1 MNHEY and CDR2 SMNVEV (reference sequence).

In its sample, this clone was seen once. V gene TRBV29-1 combines with J gene TRBJ2-1; 8 bases fit TRBD1. CDR1 and CDR2 (germline): SQVTM, ANQGSEA. V lost 3 bases to trimming and J lost 7 bases; unmatched junction nucleotides: 11. This CDR3 spans 15 amino acids. CDR3 DNA: TGCAGCGTTGACTGGACAGGGTTTATGCGGAATGAGCAGTTCTTC. Amino acid sequence: CSVDWTGFMRNEQFF.

J is TRBJ2-2 and V is TRBV29-1; 12 nucleotides agree with TRBD2. The germline CDR1 and CDR2 sequences are SQVTM and ANQGSEA. Losses at the gene ends were 4 bases for V and 4 bases for J; bases not matched to a gene: 4. The CDR3 length is 15 residues. CDR3 region: CSVVGLAGPTGELFF. The CDR3 nucleotides read TGCAGCGTTGTAGGACTAGCGGGGCCCACCGGGGAGCTGTTTTTT.

This clone is classed as medium-sized (0.01 to 0.1%). V gene TRBV6-1 combines with J gene TRBJ2-7, with 9 bases identical to TRBD2. This CDR3 has 16 residues. The germline CDR1 and CDR2 sequences are MNHNS and SASEGT. J lost 3 bases, V lost 1 base, and 7 bases had no gene match. The CDR3 DNA follows: TGTGCCAGCAGTGAAGATACGATTAGCGGGAGCTACGAGCAGTACTTC. Amino acids: CASSEDTISGSYEQYF.

The rearrangement links TRBV7-2 to TRBJ2-5; a weak D match, TRBD2 (5 bases). This CDR3 comprises 14 residues. CDR1 is SGHTA, CDR2 FQGNSA, per germline. V shed 9 bases and J shed 4 bases, with 18 bases lying between them. The CDR3 is CASRGYSGGETQYF. CDR3 nucleotides: TGTGCCAGTAGAGGGTACAGTGGAGGAGAGACCCAGTACTTC.

This clone was detected once. The chain carries TRBV28 and TRBJ1-2; D remains unclear. Trimming cost V 3 bases and J 1 base, with 6 bases left between them. This CDR3 is 13 amino acids long. CDR1 MDHEN and CDR2 SYDVKM come from the germline V gene. The CDR3 nucleotides are TGTGCCAGCAGTTTTCGGGGTAACTATGGCTACACCTTC. Protein sequence: CASSFRGNYGYTF.

The genes are TRBV4-1 and TRBJ1-5, with D perhaps TRBD1 (6 bases). Per germline, CDR1 MGHRA and CDR2 YSYEKL. The CDR3 is made up of 18 amino acids. Trimming stripped 8 bases from V and 0 bases from J, with 23 bases between. In DNA, the CDR3 is TGCGCCAGCTCAAACCCCCCGTGGACAGTCCATAGCAATCAGCCCCAGCATTTT. It specifies CASSNPPWTVHSNQPQHF.

The rearrangement joins TRBV6-1 to TRBJ2-7; D ambiguous. Germline V gene data show CDR1 as MNHNS and CDR2 as SASEGT. With 3 bases removed from V and 2 bases from J, the gap between germline ends came to 11 bases. This CDR3 contains 14 residues. CDR3 in DNA: TGTGCCAGCAGTGACCATATTATAGCCTACGAGCAGTACGTC. Translation: CASSDHIIAYEQYV.

The rearrangement joins TRBV7-9 to TRBJ1-1, with D perhaps TRBD1 (5 bases). CDR3 length equals 14 residues. Per the germline V gene, CDR1 is SEHNR and CDR2 is FQNEAQ (reference sequence). V shed 6 bases and J shed 7 bases, with 18 bases lying between them. This CDR3 reads CASRPGRGSNEAFF. The DNA of the CDR3 is TGTGCCAGCAGACCCGGGCGGGGCAGCAATGAAGCTTTCTTT.

The chain recombines TRBV5-1 with TRBJ2-1; D is perhaps TRBD2 (6 bases). The germline V gene encodes CDR1 SGHRS and CDR2 YFSETQ. There are 13 residues in the CDR3. Trimming stripped 3 bases from V and 3 bases from J, with 7 bases between. The CDR3: CASSWGLYNEQFF. The DNA of the CDR3 is TGCGCCAGCAGCTGGGGACTCTACAATGAGCAGTTCTTC.

This sequence joins TRBV27 and TRBJ1-5; TRBD1 might be the D (5 bases). The germline V gene encodes CDR1 MNHEY and CDR2 SMNVEV (reference sequence). This CDR3 has 16 amino acids. With 0 bases removed from V and 7 bases from J, the gap between germline ends came to 16 bases. CDR3 amino acids: CASSLSMTELGQPQHF. The CDR3 DNA is TGTGCCAGCAGTTTATCGATGACAGAACTCGGACAGCCCCAGCATTTT.

The CDR3 region has the DNA TGTGCCAGCAGCTCTACCGGGACATTCGGCTCCTACGAGCAGTACTTC. The encoded protein is CASSSTGTFGSYEQYF. The genes are TRBV7-2 and TRBJ2-7; possible D gene TRBD1, 6 bases. Per the germline V gene, CDR1 is SGHTA and CDR2 is FQGNSA. The CDR3 runs to 16 residues. V gave up 4 bases and J gave up 0 bases, with 16 bases separating them.

This chain connects TRBV5-6 to TRBJ2-7; possible D gene TRBD1, 6 bases. CDR1 is SGHDT and CDR2 is YYEEEE in the germline V gene. The CDR3 consists of 16 residues. V gave up 1 base and J gave up 2 bases, with 16 bases separating them. The CDR3 region is CASSLYPGTPTYEQYF. CDR3 DNA sequence: TGTGCCAGCAGCTTGTACCCCGGGACACCCACCTACGAGCAGTACTTC.

The V call is TRBV2, the J call TRBJ2-5, with D perhaps TRBD2 (5 bases). The CDR3 is 15 amino acids. V lost 2 bases and J 5 bases, leaving 15 bases between the germline ends. CDR1 is SNHLY and CDR2 is FYNNEI in the germline V gene. DNA for the CDR3: TGTGCCAGCAGTGAAATTTCATCGGGGTTCGAGACCCAGTACTTC. This encodes CASSEISSGFETQYF.

The genes are TRBV6-6 and TRBJ1-1; D is possibly TRBD1 (5 bases). Germline values: CDR1 MNHNY, CDR2 SVGAGI (reference sequence). This CDR3 comprises 12 residues. Trimming took off 2 bases at V and 7 bases at J, with 8 bases between the two ends. The CDR3 coding sequence is TGTGCCAGCAGTTACAGGACAATTGAAGCTTTCTTT. It yields the protein CASSYRTIEAFF.

This chain uses TRBV11-2 with TRBJ2-7; TRBD1 agrees at 10 bases. Germline V gene data show CDR1 as SGHAT and CDR2 as FQNNGV. J lost 4 bases, V lost 3 bases, and 18 bases had no gene match. The CDR3 spans 19 residues. As DNA, the CDR3 is TGTGCCAGCAGCTTTAGCGCCTTCACCGGGACAGGGGTCGGTTACGAGCAGTACTTC. It encodes CASSFSAFTGTGVGYEQYF. Full variable domain (outside the CDR3, taken from reference TRBV11-2 and TRBJ2-7): EAGVAQSPRYKIIEKRQSVAFWCNPISGHATLYWYQQILGQGPKLLIQFQNNGVVDDSQLPKDRFSAERLKGVDSTLKIQPAKLEDSAVYLCASSFSAFTGTGVGYEQYFGPGTRLTVT.

This sequence joins TRBV5-1 and TRBJ2-2; unclear D gene. CDR3 length equals 13 residues. Germline loops: CDR1 SGHRS, CDR2 YFSETQ. V was clipped by 3 bases and J by 6 bases, with 9 bases between them. This CDR3 reads CASSSELAGELFF. The CDR3 coding sequence is TGCGCCAGCAGCTCCGAACTCGCCGGGGAGCTGTTTTTT.

This rearrangement joins TRBV19 to TRBJ1-5, with 8 positions matching TRBD1. The V gene's germline CDR1 is LNHDA and CDR2 SQIVND (reference sequence). This CDR3 region has 15 residues. V lost 1 base to trimming and J lost 3 bases; unmatched junction nucleotides: 2. CDR3 bases: TGTGCCAGTAGTATAGGGACAGGGTACAATCAGCCCCAGCATTTT. Translating gives CASSIGTGYNQPQHF.

The chain is built from TRBV4-1 and TRBJ2-3; TRBD1 is a possible D gene (5 bases). The CDR3 spans 17 residues. Germline lookup yields CDR1 MGHRA and CDR2 YSYEKL. Trimming cost V 1 base and J 2 bases, with 16 bases left between them. CDR3 residues: CASSQVLIGDFTDTQYF. The DNA of the CDR3 is TGCGCCAGCAGCCAAGTGTTAATAGGGGATTTCACAGATACGCAGTATTTT.

V gene TRBV28 combines with J gene TRBJ2-4; 13 nucleotides align to TRBD2. Germline CDR1 and CDR2: MDHEN and SYDVKM. The CDR3 is made up of 18 amino acids. V was pared by 5 bases and J by 0 bases, with 7 bases of the junction left unmatched. The CDR3 is CASSPGLAGILAKNIQYF. The DNA for the CDR3 is TGTGCCAGCAGTCCGGGACTAGCGGGGATACTAGCCAAAAACATTCAGTACTTC.

This rearrangement joins TRBV11-2 to TRBJ1-5; 9 bases align to TRBD1. Unmatched junction bases numbered 0, after V lost 3 bases and J lost 6 bases. The CDR3 totals 13 residues. Looked up from germline, CDR1 is SGHAT and CDR2 is FQNNGV. CDR3 sequence: CASSLDRGQPQHF. The CDR3 DNA reads TGTGCCAGCAGCTTGGACAGGGGTCAGCCCCAGCATTTT.